Below, 13 T cell receptor beta chains from the same sample are listed, as sequenced in a study of blood T cell repertoires in COVID-19. Repertoires were generated with immunoSEQ multiplex PCR, while TCRdb's copy carries only in-frame clones and drops some. The sample lists 57,000 or so clones; approximately 84% were seen once. The source material was peripheral blood. The receptors shown here come from a man between 65 and 85 years old with active COVID-19.

The rearrangement joins TRBV29-1 to TRBJ1-2; no clear D gene. This CDR3 is 12 amino acids long. Germline lookup yields CDR1 SQVTM and CDR2 ANQGSEA. V gave up 0 bases and J gave up 1 base, with 3 bases separating them. The CDR3 here is CSVEDSNYGYTF. The CDR3 DNA sequence: TGCAGCGTTGAAGACAGTAACTATGGCTACACCTTC.

This clone was observed at least ten times. The gene calls are TRBV5-1 and TRBJ2-1; D remains ambiguous. This CDR3 contains 14 residues. The V gene lost 2 bases and the J gene lost 0 bases, with 6 bases spanning the gap. CDR1 and CDR2 from the germline V gene are SGHRS and YFSETQ. This CDR3 is CASSLQSSYNEQFF. The CDR3 nucleotides are TGCGCCAGCAGCTTACAGAGCTCCTACAATGAGCAGTTCTTC.

This clone has a single count. Its ends do not fully match the called genes, so a read error is possible. In nucleotides, the CDR3 is TGTGCCAGCAGTGAAGCTATAGGACAGGGGTATCGGAACTCATTC. Translation gives CASSEAIGQGYRNSF. J is TRBJ2-7 and V is TRBV6-1, with 9 bases identical to TRBD1. Germline values: CDR1 MNHNS, CDR2 SASEGT. The CDR3 spans 15 residues.

The chain uses TRBV6-5 and TRBJ2-7; possibly TRBD2 for D (5 bases). The CDR3 extends over 14 amino acids. From germline, CDR1 is MNHEY and CDR2 SVGAGI. V dropped 2 bases and J dropped 2 bases, with 10 bases sitting between them. The CDR3 protein is CASSYGRGTYEQYF. Written as DNA, the CDR3 is TGTGCCAGCAGTTACGGTAGAGGGACCTACGAGCAGTACTTC.

J is TRBJ1-1 and V is TRBV4-1; D ambiguous. The CDR3 is made up of 14 amino acids. CDR1 is MGHRA and CDR2 is YSYEKL in the germline V gene. V lost 3 bases and J 11 bases, leaving 19 bases between the germline ends. CDR3 protein: CASSHSGSPKSAFF. Written as DNA, the CDR3 is TGCGCCAGCAGCCACTCCGGGAGCCCTAAATCGGCTTTCTTT.

V and J are TRBV27 and TRBJ2-3; 9 positions match TRBD2. The J segment lost 1 base and the V segment lost 6 bases, leaving 26 bases of the junction unmatched. The CDR3 has 22 residues. The germline V gene encodes CDR1 MNHEY and CDR2 SMNVEV (reference sequence). The CDR3 sequence is CASSLRKGVGLAGGNGTDTQYF. The CDR3 DNA reads as TGTGCCAGCAGCCTCCGGAAAGGGGTAGGGCTGGCGGGAGGGAATGGCACAGATACGCAGTATTTT.

The V gene is TRBV27, the J gene TRBJ1-3; possible D gene TRBD1, 6 bases. V lost 4 bases to trimming and J lost 2 bases, with 9 bases between them. CDR1 MNHEY and CDR2 SMNVEV come from the germline V gene (reference sequence). The CDR3 totals 14 residues. CDR3 coding DNA: TGTGCCAGCAGTTCAACAGGGACTGGAAACACCATATATTTT. Amino acids: CASSSTGTGNTIYF.

J is TRBJ2-1 and V is TRBV24-1; D not certain. Trimming stripped 4 bases from V and 0 bases from J, with 12 bases between. Per germline, CDR1 KGHDR and CDR2 SFDVKD. CDR3 length equals 16 residues. The chain's CDR3 is CATSDPTPSSYNEQFF. The DNA for the CDR3 is TGTGCCACCAGTGACCCAACTCCAAGCTCCTACAATGAGCAGTTCTTC.

This chain connects TRBV6-5 to TRBJ2-1; 7 bases agree with TRBD1. CDR3 length equals 14 residues. The trim removed 6 bases at V and 4 bases at J, leaving 6 bases unmatched. Germline CDR1 reads MNHEY; CDR2 reads SVGAGI. CDR3 in DNA: TGTGCCAGCAGCGGGACAGATTTTTACAATGAGCAGTTCTTC. Encoded protein: CASSGTDFYNEQFF.

The V and J genes are TRBV6-1 and TRBJ1-4; D unclear. Germline loops: CDR1 MNHNS, CDR2 SASEGT. CDR3 length equals 15 residues. V dropped 0 bases and J dropped 2 bases, with 7 bases sitting between them. The CDR3 here is CASSEALSTNEKLFF. The CDR3 DNA reads TGTGCCAGCAGTGAAGCCCTGAGCACTAATGAAAAACTGTTTTTT.

This rearrangement joins TRBV24-1 to TRBJ2-1; D is uncertain. The CDR3 totals 13 residues. In germline, CDR1 is KGHDR, CDR2 SFDVKD. V lost 3 bases to trimming and J lost 1 base, with 3 bases between them. As DNA, the CDR3 is TGTGCCACCAGTGATCAGTCCTACAATGAGCAGTTCTTC. Protein product: CATSDQSYNEQFF.

This chain connects TRBV18 to TRBJ2-7, with a tentative D call TRBD1 (5 bases). The V end was cut by 6 bases, the J end by 4 bases, with 16 bases between. Germline loops: CDR1 KGHSH, CDR2 LQKENI. The CDR3 has 14 amino acids. DNA of the CDR3: TGTGCCAGCTCCCCGACAGAGTACTCTTACGAGCAGTACTTC. Translating gives CASSPTEYSYEQYF.

This sequence joins TRBV5-1 and TRBJ2-7, with no clear D. Germline CDR1 reads SGHRS; CDR2 reads YFSETQ. V gave up 4 bases and J gave up 2 bases, with 13 bases separating them. There are 14 residues in the CDR3. CDR3 sequence: CASSLDGLPYEQYF. CDR3 DNA sequence: TGCGCCAGCAGCCTGGATGGCCTCCCCTACGAGCAGTACTTC.